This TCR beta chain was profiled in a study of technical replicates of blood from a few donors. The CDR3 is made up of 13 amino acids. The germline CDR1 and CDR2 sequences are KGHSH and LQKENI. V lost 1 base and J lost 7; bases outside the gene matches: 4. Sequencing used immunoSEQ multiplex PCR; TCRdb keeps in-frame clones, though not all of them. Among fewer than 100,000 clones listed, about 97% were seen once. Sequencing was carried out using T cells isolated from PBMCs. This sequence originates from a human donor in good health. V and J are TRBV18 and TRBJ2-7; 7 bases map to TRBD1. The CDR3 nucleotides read TGTGCCAGCTCACCACGACAGGGCCAGGAGCAGTACTTC. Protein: CASSPRQGQEQYF.